The TCR beta chain under discussion was sequenced for a study of T cells in tumors after PD-1 blockade. The overall study: Tumor samples yielded approximately 20-fold more depth than single-cell TCR sequencing.

Concerning this clone itself: Antigen unknown.

Per germline, CDR1 KGHDR and CDR2 SFDVKD. With 3 bases clipped from V and 5 bases from J, the junction kept 2 bases outside the gene matches. The CDR3 spans 15 residues. Findings and limits, study-wide: Clonal replacement, not reinvigoration, is suggested for expanded exhausted CD8+ clones after therapy. Some novel exhausted tumor clones appeared in pre-treatment blood, suggesting peripheral recruitment.

Tumor or blood genomic DNA was sequenced, with inputs of about 550 ng to 6,004 ng. Profiling relied on immunoSEQ multiplex PCR, and the TCRdb table lists in-frame clones only, not all of them. The data show more than 12,000 clones, with roughly two thirds seen just once and more than 30% held by the top ten. The TCR sequence derives from a human donor with cutaneous squamous cell carcinoma. The V gene is TRBV24-1, the J gene TRBJ2-1; TRBD2 matches 11 bases. The sequencing here drew on tumor tissue, taken after anti-PD-1 treatment. The CDR3, as DNA: TGTGCCACCAGTGATATAGCGGGAGGGGACAATGAGCAGTTCTTC. Translated: CATSDIAGGDNEQFF.